A single T cell receptor beta chain is shown here with its context. Germline loops: CDR1 SGHTA, CDR2 FQGNSA. With 3 bases clipped from V and 4 bases from J, the junction kept 8 bases outside the gene matches. The length of the CDR3 is 18 residues. This entry is derived from a study of somatic mutations in cytotoxic T cells in rheumatoid arthritis. The assay was immunoSEQ multiplex PCR, and TCRdb's table has in-frame clones only and misses some. The table records approximately 11,000 clones, roughly 74% of them present only once. The chain has TRBV7-2 and TRBJ2-1; 14 positions agree with TRBD2. The TCR originated in a woman aged 40 to 50 in good health. Sequencing was performed on CD8+ T cells sorted from blood. The CDR3 spells CASSLGLAGDSGYNEQFF. CDR3 bases: TGTGCCAGCAGCTTGGGACTAGCGGGAGATAGCGGGTACAATGAGCAGTTCTTC.